One sample yielded the 23 T cell receptor beta chains listed below, sequenced in a study of T cells in Graves' hyperthyroidism and ophthalmopathy. Amplified TCR beta CDR3 regions derived from RNA transcripts. With the HTBI primer set, the TCR CDR3 went through a first round of RT-PCR. TCRdb processed the multiplex PCR reads anew with MiXCR; each CDR3 protein has one entry. The repertoire holds 500,000 to 800,000 distinct CDR3 sequences, with less than 45% as singletons. The source material was peripheral blood or thyroid tissue (not recorded which). The source is an adult man with Graves' disease, either hyperthyroidism or ophthalmopathy (not recorded which).

The chain has TRBV7-2 and TRBJ2-2, with D uncertain. CDR1 is SGHTA, CDR2 FQGNSA, per germline. V dropped 2 bases and J dropped 6 bases, with 7 bases sitting between them. The CDR3 consists of 13 residues. The CDR3 spells CASSLQLSGELFF. CDR3 DNA sequence: TGTGCCAGCAGCTTACAGTTGTCCGGGGAGCTGTTTTTT.

The gene calls are TRBV7-9 and TRBJ1-1; D call uncertain. Deletions cut 5 bases from V and 7 bases from J, with 14 bases between. Per the germline V gene, CDR1 is SEHNR and CDR2 is FQNEAQ (reference sequence). The CDR3 consists of 13 residues. CDR3: CASSHPPGSEAFF. Here the CDR3 DNA reads TGTGCCAGCAGCCACCCCCCGGGCAGTGAAGCTTTCTTT.

This clonotype was seen many times. The genes are TRBV2 and TRBJ1-3, with unresolved D. The CDR3 is 12 amino acids. The V gene's germline CDR1 is SNHLY and CDR2 FYNNEI. Trimming pared 6 bases from V and 4 bases from J, leaving 7 bases between. The DNA of the CDR3 is TGTGCCAGCAGGGAGGCGGGAAACACCATATATTTT. It is translated as CASREAGNTIYF.

The chain combines TRBV20-1 with TRBJ2-7; tentatively, D is TRBD2 (6 bases). Trimming left V 3 bases short and J 2 bases short, with 17 bases between. CDR1 DFQATT and CDR2 SNEGSKA come from the germline V gene (reference sequence). This CDR3 has 15 residues. CDR3 residues: CSARSGFGGTYEQYF. CDR3 in DNA: TGCAGTGCTAGGTCGGGTTTCGGCGGGACCTACGAGCAGTACTTC.

The chain couples TRBV7-9 to TRBJ2-7, with 10 bases lining up with TRBD1. The CDR3 consists of 13 residues. V lost 9 bases, J lost 5 bases, and 7 bases stayed unmatched. The germline CDR1 and CDR2 sequences are SEHNR and FQNEAQ (reference sequence). The CDR3 DNA reads TGTGCCAGTATTTGGACAGGGGGAAACGAGCAGTACTTC. Amino acid sequence: CASIWTGGNEQYF.

The V call is TRBV7-6, the J call TRBJ2-7, with TRBD1 as a possible D gene (5 bases). Trimming left V 4 bases short and J 6 bases short, with 19 bases between. This CDR3 spans 15 amino acids. Looked up from germline, CDR1 is SGHVS and CDR2 is FNYEAQ. The CDR3 spells CASSSLGRWGPEQYF. CDR3 nucleotides: TGTGCCAGCAGCTCGCTCGGACGTTGGGGCCCCGAGCAGTACTTC.

The rearrangement links TRBV7-2 to TRBJ1-3; weak D call: TRBD1 (6 bases). Germline loops: CDR1 SGHTA, CDR2 FQGNSA. The CDR3 contains 15 residues. V lost 5 bases and J 7 bases, leaving 18 bases between the germline ends. The CDR3 is CASSPQGLVLNTIYF. The CDR3 coding sequence is TGTGCCAGCAGCCCACAGGGTCTCGTTTTGAACACCATATATTTT.

This clonotype was seen at least ten times. The chain is built from TRBV5-1 and TRBJ2-7, with 8 bases matching TRBD1. Germline values: CDR1 SGHRS, CDR2 YFSETQ. The length of the CDR3 is 15 residues. The junction had 7 bases not matched to a gene; V was cut back by 0 bases and J by 5 bases. For the CDR3, the DNA is TGCGCCAGCAGCTTGGGGGCAGGGGGCGCGGACGAGCAGTACTTC. The encoded protein is CASSLGAGGADEQYF.

This clonotype was recorded at least ten times. The rearrangement uses TRBV24-1 and TRBJ1-2; the D is unclear. Germline V gives CDR1 KGHDR, CDR2 SFDVKD. The CDR3 is 11 residues long. Trimming removed 2 bases at V and 3 bases at J, with 0 bases between. Here the CDR3 DNA reads TGTGCCACCAGTGATTACTATGGCTACACCTTC. It yields the protein CATSDYYGYTF.

This clonotype was seen more than once but under ten times. CDR3: CASSQGAQQPQHF. CDR3 DNA: TGTGCCAGCAGTCAGGGGGCACAGCAGCCCCAGCATTTT. The chain employs TRBV6-5 and TRBJ1-5; 8 positions agree with TRBD1. Germline V gene sequence: CDR1 MNHEY, CDR2 SVGAGI. V trimming: 5 bases; J trimming: 7 bases; junction bases outside the gene matches: 4. CDR3 length: 13 residues.

The chain uses TRBV20-1 and TRBJ1-5, with 9 bases fitting TRBD1. The V and J ends lost 0 bases and 2 bases, in that order; junction bases with no gene match: 11. Germline V gene lookup returns CDR1 DFQATT and CDR2 SNEGSKA (reference sequence). This CDR3 comprises 18 residues. The CDR3 reads CSARDLGQGVLGNQPQHF. In nucleotides, the CDR3 is TGCAGTGCTAGAGATTTGGGACAGGGCGTCTTGGGCAATCAGCCCCAGCATTTT.

This clonotype has more than one count but fewer than ten. The chain joins TRBV6-5 to TRBJ2-5; D possibly matches TRBD1 or TRBD2 (5 bases each). Germline values: CDR1 MNHEY, CDR2 SVGAGI. CDR3 length: 16 residues. V lost 0 bases to trimming and J lost 4 bases, with 15 bases between them. The CDR3 DNA sequence: TGTGCCAGCAGTTACTCGACCCATACTAGGGGAGAGACCCAGTACTTC. This encodes CASSYSTHTRGETQYF.

V gene TRBV11-2 combines with J gene TRBJ1-1; 7 nucleotides agree with TRBD1. With 0 bases clipped from V and 7 bases from J, the junction kept 8 bases outside the gene matches. This CDR3 is built from 15 residues. The germline gives CDR1 SGHAT, CDR2 FQNNGV. DNA of the CDR3: TGTGCCAGCAGCTTAGAGGGACAGAGCGGACTTGAAGCTTTCTTT. The encoded protein is CASSLEGQSGLEAFF. Variable domain in full (rest from reference TRBV11-2 and TRBJ1-1): EAGVAQSPRYKIIEKRQSVAFWCNPISGHATLYWYQQILGQGPKLLIQFQNNGVVDDSQLPKDRFSAERLKGVDSTLKIQPAKLEDSAVYLCASSLEGQSGLEAFFGQGTRLTVV.

This clonotype was seen a few times. V usage is TRBV6-5 and J usage is TRBJ2-7; 9 bases are a match to TRBD1. V was pared by 6 bases and J by 4 bases, with 7 bases of the junction left unmatched. This CDR3 spans 14 amino acids. From germline, CDR1 is MNHEY and CDR2 SVGAGI. This chain's CDR3 is CASRWDRANYEQYF. The CDR3 region has the DNA TGTGCCAGCAGGTGGGACAGGGCCAATTACGAGCAGTACTTC.

The J gene is TRBJ1-2, the V gene TRBV5-1; 8 bases map to TRBD1. V lost 3 bases, J lost 4 bases, and 5 bases stayed unmatched. The CDR3 totals 14 residues. Germline V lookup: CDR1 SGHRS, CDR2 YFSETQ. CDR3 sequence reads: CASSSQQGVYGYTF. The CDR3 nucleotides are TGCGCCAGCAGCTCCCAACAGGGGGTCTATGGCTACACCTTC.

This sequence joins TRBV24-1 and TRBJ1-3; tentatively, D is TRBD1 (6 bases). CDR1 and CDR2 (germline): KGHDR, SFDVKD. Trimming stripped 2 bases from V and 15 bases from J, with 16 bases between. The CDR3 spans 13 residues. The CDR3 loop reads CATSDSQGAGEYF. As DNA, the CDR3 is TGTGCCACCAGTGATTCACAGGGTGCCGGCGAATATTTT.

The chain uses TRBV20-1 and TRBJ1-2; D is unclear. Trimming took off 6 bases at V and 4 bases at J, with 15 bases between the two ends. The length of the CDR3 is 13 residues. Germline V CDR1 and CDR2: DFQATT, SNEGSKA (reference sequence). In DNA form, the CDR3 reads TGCAGTGCACCAGCGGTGGGTCTCTATGGCTACACCTTC. It encodes CSAPAVGLYGYTF.

In this sample, this clonotype turned up many times. The V call is TRBV10-3, the J call TRBJ1-2, with TRBD1 matching over 7 bases. Germline trimming cut 4 bases from V and 2 bases from J; bases unmatched to any gene: 1. The length of the CDR3 is 13 residues. Germline-derived CDR1 and CDR2 are ENHRY and SYGVKD. The CDR3 is CAISGTGNYGYTF. CDR3 nucleotides: TGTGCCATCAGTGGGACAGGAAACTATGGCTACACCTTC.

J is TRBJ1-6 and V is TRBV14; weak D call: TRBD1 (6 bases). Per the germline V gene, CDR1 is SGHDN and CDR2 is FVKESK. V was shortened by 1 base and J by 0 bases, with 10 bases between the two germline ends. CDR3 length: 17 amino acids. The CDR3 is CASSQASDSSYNSPLHF. CDR3 DNA: TGTGCCAGCAGCCAAGCTTCGGACAGCTCCTATAATTCACCCCTCCACTTT.

The chain uses TRBV29-1 and TRBJ1-2, with D maybe TRBD1 (6 bases). Trimming took 8 bases from V and 2 from J, leaving 21 bases between them. The CDR3 is 15 residues long. Germline V gives CDR1 SQVTM, CDR2 ANQGSEA. The DNA of the CDR3 is TGCAGCAGCCAAGACTACGGGGGCGAAAACTATGGCTACACCTTC. Translated: CSSQDYGGENYGYTF.

The DNA of the CDR3 is TGTGCCAGCAGTAGGGACAGGGTTCAAGTGCTCTATGGCTACACCTTC. This gives the protein CASSRDRVQVLYGYTF. The V call is TRBV2, the J call TRBJ1-2; 9 positions match TRBD1. This CDR3 is built from 16 residues. V dropped 5 bases and J dropped 4; count of bases not matched to a gene: 11. From germline, CDR1 is SNHLY and CDR2 FYNNEI. Complete variable domain (other parts from reference TRBV2 and TRBJ1-2): EPEVTQTPSHQVTQMGQEVILRCVPISNHLYFYWYRQILGQKVEFLVSFYNNEISEKSEIFDDQFSVERPDGSNFTLKIRSTKLEDSAMYFCASSRDRVQVLYGYTFGSGTRLTVV.

In its sample, this clonotype was seen a few times. The chain carries TRBV5-4 and TRBJ1-1; D is unclear. The V and J ends lost 0 bases and 2 bases respectively, with 14 bases between them. The CDR3 is made up of 16 amino acids. Germline-derived CDR1 and CDR2 are SGHNT and YYREEE (reference sequence). Here the CDR3 reads CASSLVAGLRNTEAFF. CDR3 nucleotides: TGTGCCAGCAGCTTGGTGGCAGGTCTCCGTAACACTGAAGCTTTCTTT.

The gene calls are TRBV18 and TRBJ2-5; the match to TRBD2 covers 8 bases. From germline, CDR1 is KGHSH and CDR2 LQKENI. The CDR3 has 15 amino acids. J lost 1 base, V lost 8 bases, and 9 bases had no gene match. The CDR3 DNA reads as TGTGCCAGCAGACTACCGGGGGGGAGCCAAGAGACCCAGTACTTC. It yields the protein CASRLPGGSQETQYF.